This section outlines one TCR beta chain sequence together with its context. This PCR relied on a set of 60 Vbeta primers and 13 Jbeta primers. Methods used by the authors: In a later analysis, the count reached some 88 million unique TCR beta chains, with 10 million to 14 million shared. TCRdb's table, derived via immunoSEQ multiplex PCR, lists solely in-frame clones and lacks some. V and J calls and clone size are given by that table; D and trimming were obtained from the DNA. The data contain approximately 190,000 clones, around 75% of them singletons. This entry comes from a study of cytomegalovirus exposure and HLA in healthy donors. Study information: Early released data had tens of millions of unique TCRs, all coming from HLA-typed donors.

The TCR sequence derives from a woman younger than 45 in good health and CMV-seropositive. The sequenced sample was PBMCs.

CDR3 residues: CAITSPGVDTQYF. The CDR3 nucleotides read TGTGCCATCACCAGCCCAGGTGTAGATACGCAGTATTTT. V and J are TRBV10-3 and TRBJ2-3; D is unclear. Germline V lookup: CDR1 ENHRY, CDR2 SYGVKD. This CDR3 is 13 amino acids long. Trimming took 7 bases from V and 5 from J, leaving 13 bases between them.